Listed below are T cell receptor beta chains from one sample, sequenced in a study of blood T cell repertoires in COVID-19. Profiling relied on immunoSEQ multiplex PCR, and the TCRdb table lists in-frame clones only, not all of them. Among under 100,000 clones listed, about 81% were seen once. Input material: peripheral blood. These TCRs come from a human donor in a cohort sampled during active COVID-19. CDR3s include the opening cysteine and the closing phenylalanine or tryptophan. Each record gives: D gene, clone size, J gene, V gene, CDR3 protein, CDR3 DNA. D genes are given only for firm matches. Clone size is shown for a subset of rows, as once, few, many or a class of expanded clone.

D: TRBD1; size: NA; J: TRBJ1-3; V: TRBV19; CDR3: CASSPFGTAGNTIYF; DNA: TGTGCCAGTAGTCCGTTCGGGACAGCCGGAAACACCATATATTTT
D: TRBD1; size: NA; J: TRBJ1-4; V: TRBV16; CDR3: CASSQSRGDSEKLFF; DNA: TGTGCCAGCAGCCAATCGAGAGGGGACAGTGAAAAACTGTTTTTT
D: NA; size: NA; J: TRBJ1-6; V: TRBV4-2; CDR3: CASSPPTNSYNSPLHF; DNA: TGTGCCAGCAGCCCACCCACTAATTCATATAATTCACCCCTCCACTTT
D: NA; size: NA; J: TRBJ1-3; V: TRBV30; CDR3: CAWSQGSPGNTIYF; DNA: TGTGCCTGGAGTCAGGGTTCCCCTGGAAACACCATATATTTT
D: TRBD2; size: NA; J: TRBJ2-5; V: TRBV6-2/TRBV6-3; CDR3: CASSRRRLAGVSGVQETQYF; DNA: TGTGCCAGCAGCCGCCGGCGACTAGCGGGGGTATCCGGGGTCCAAGAGACCCAGTACTTC
D: TRBD2; size: NA; J: TRBJ2-3; V: TRBV30; CDR3: CAWSYKTSAFADTQYF; DNA: TGTGCCTGGAGTTACAAGACTAGCGCCTTTGCAGATACGCAGTATTTT
D: NA; size: NA; J: TRBJ1-5; V: TRBV15; CDR3: CATSRAVHQPQHF; DNA: TGTGCCACCAGCAGGGCAGTCCATCAGCCCCAGCATTTT
D: NA; size: NA; J: TRBJ1-6; V: TRBV7-8; CDR3: CATKLSGRGNSPLHF; DNA: TGTGCCACAAAATTAAGTGGCCGAGGTAATTCACCCCTCCACTTT
D: NA; size: NA; J: TRBJ1-6; V: TRBV2; CDR3: CASSSGLGPSPLHF; DNA: TGTGCCAGCAGTTCGGGACTCGGTCCTTCACCCCTCCACTTT
D: NA; size: NA; J: TRBJ2-2; V: TRBV3-1/TRBV3-2; CDR3: CASSQVGTSVNTGELFF; DNA: TGTGCCAGCAGCCAAGTCGGGACATCGGTTAACACCGGGGAGCTGTTTTTT
D: TRBD1; size: NA; J: TRBJ1-1; V: TRBV6-5; CDR3: CASTKDRYTEAFF; DNA: TGTGCCAGCACCAAGGACAGGTACACTGAAGCTTTCTTT
D: TRBD1; size: NA; J: TRBJ1-2; V: TRBV28; CDR3: CASRQGDGGYTF; DNA: TGTGCCAGCAGACAGGGGGATGGAGGCTACACCTTC
D: NA; size: NA; J: TRBJ1-1; V: TRBV7-3; CDR3: CASSSYRVVTEAFF; DNA: TGTGCCAGCAGTTCCTACAGGGTCGTAACTGAAGCTTTCTTT
D: NA; size: few; J: TRBJ1-2; V: TRBV27; CDR3: CASSLNQGTGYTF; DNA: TGTGCCAGCAGTCTCAACCAGGGAACTGGCTACACCTTC
D: NA; size: NA; J: TRBJ1-3; V: TRBV9; CDR3: CASSVGGTGNTIYF; DNA: TGTGCCAGCAGCGTGGGGGGAACCGGAAACACCATATATTTT
D: TRBD1; size: NA; J: TRBJ2-2; V: TRBV3-1/TRBV3-2; CDR3: CASSQGQGRNTGELFF; DNA: TGTGCCAGCAGCCAAGGACAGGGGAGGAACACCGGGGAGCTGTTTTTT
D: TRBD1; size: NA; J: TRBJ1-5; V: TRBV6-1; CDR3: CASSGQGQGLNPSNQPQHF; DNA: TGTGCCAGCAGTGGACAGGGACAGGGGCTTAATCCTAGCAATCAGCCCCAGCATTTT
D: TRBD1; size: NA; J: TRBJ1-2; V: TRBV28; CDR3: CASSHRQGASYGYTF; DNA: TGTGCCAGCAGTCATAGACAGGGGGCGAGCTATGGCTACACCTTC
D: TRBD2; size: NA; J: TRBJ2-2; V: TRBV7-3; CDR3: CASSARLAGNTGELFF; DNA: TGTGCCAGCAGCGCTCGACTAGCGGGGAACACCGGGGAGCTGTTTTTT
D: NA; size: NA; J: TRBJ1-5; V: TRBV19; CDR3: CASSSGRLGNQPQHF; DNA: TGTGCCAGTAGCTCAGGGCGCTTGGGCAATCAGCCCCAGCATTTT
D: TRBD2; size: once; J: TRBJ2-3; V: TRBV6-2/TRBV6-3; CDR3: CASSYVGLADTQYF; DNA: TGTGCCAGCAGTTACGTAGGACTAGCAGATACGCAGTATTTT
D: TRBD1; size: NA; J: TRBJ2-7; V: TRBV11-1; CDR3: CASSLDRGGTYEQYF; DNA: TGTGCCAGCAGCTTGGACAGGGGGGGGACCTACGAGCAGTACTTC
D: NA; size: NA; J: TRBJ2-3; V: TRBV7-2; CDR3: CASSLGRALDTQYF; DNA: TGTGCCAGCAGCTTAGGGAGGGCTTTAGATACGCAGTATTTT
D: NA; size: NA; J: TRBJ2-7; V: TRBV3-1/TRBV3-2; CDR3: CASSQGTGWYF; DNA: TGTGCCAGCAGCCAAGGAACAGGATGGTACTTC
D: TRBD2; size: NA; J: TRBJ2-3; V: TRBV29-1; CDR3: CSGTSGGTDTQYF; DNA: TGCAGCGGGACTAGCGGGGGGACAGATACGCAGTATTTT
D: TRBD2; size: NA; J: TRBJ2-5; V: TRBV5-1; CDR3: CASSAASAGGRETQYF; DNA: TGCGCCAGCAGCGCCGCCTCGGCGGGGGGGCGGGAGACCCAGTACTTC
D: NA; size: NA; J: TRBJ2-1; V: TRBV29-1; CDR3: CSVRPRSNEQFF; DNA: TGCAGCGTGCGCCCTAGGTCAAATGAGCAGTTCTTC
D: TRBD1; size: NA; J: TRBJ2-5; V: TRBV5-6; CDR3: CASSTRTTGVETQYF; DNA: TGTGCCAGCAGCACAAGAACGACAGGGGTGGAGACCCAGTACTTC
D: NA; size: NA; J: TRBJ1-2; V: TRBV28; CDR3: CASTSFRGRDYGYTF; DNA: TGTGCCAGCACCTCTTTTAGGGGCCGGGACTATGGCTACACCTTC
D: NA; size: few; J: TRBJ2-1; V: TRBV14; CDR3: CASSQFVSAHNEQFF; DNA: TGTGCCAGCAGCCAGTTTGTTAGCGCACACAATGAGCAGTTCTTC
D: TRBD1; size: NA; J: TRBJ1-2; V: TRBV5-1; CDR3: CASSARGDREVDGYTF; DNA: TGCGCCAGCAGCGCTCGAGGGGACAGGGAAGTCGATGGCTACACCTTC
D: NA; size: NA; J: TRBJ1-2; V: TRBV30; CDR3: CARLTGLSGYTF; DNA: TGTGCCCGGCTTACAGGGCTAAGTGGCTACACCTTC
D: NA; size: few; J: TRBJ1-5; V: TRBV5-1; CDR3: CASRTDRDQPQHF; DNA: TGCGCCAGCAGGACAGATCGAGACCAGCCCCAGCATTTT
D: NA; size: NA; J: TRBJ1-2; V: TRBV2; CDR3: CASSELVRGTPYGYTF; DNA: TGTGCCAGCAGTGAATTAGTACGGGGAACGCCCTATGGCTACACCTTC
D: NA; size: NA; J: TRBJ1-2; V: TRBV9; CDR3: CASSVGGNYGYTF; DNA: TGTGCCAGCAGCGTAGGGGGCAACTATGGCTACACCTTC
D: NA; size: once; J: TRBJ2-5; V: TRBV9; CDR3: CASSVNIGARGETQYF; DNA: TGTGCCAGCAGCGTAAACATCGGAGCTAGGGGGGAGACCCAGTACTTC
D: TRBD1; size: NA; J: TRBJ1-1; V: TRBV5-4; CDR3: CASSPSYRGPNTEAFF; DNA: TGTGCCAGCAGCCCTAGCTACAGGGGCCCGAACACTGAAGCTTTCTTT
D: NA; size: once; J: TRBJ1-5; V: TRBV28; CDR3: CASRKGVGNQPQHF; DNA: TGTGCCAGCAGAAAGGGGGTGGGGAATCAGCCCCAGCATTTT
D: NA; size: NA; J: TRBJ1-2; V: TRBV7-9; CDR3: CASSHDRPGGYTF; DNA: TGTGCCAGCAGCCACGACAGGCCGGGTGGCTACACCTTC
D: NA; size: NA; J: TRBJ1-6; V: TRBV5-1; CDR3: CASSLQDSSYNSPLHF; DNA: TGCGCCAGCAGCTTACAGGACAGCTCCTATAATTCACCCCTCCACTTT
D: TRBD2; size: NA; J: TRBJ2-3; V: TRBV10-3; CDR3: CAMGSGVTDTQYF; DNA: TGTGCCATGGGGAGCGGGGTCACAGATACGCAGTATTTT